Listed below are T cell receptor beta chains from one sample, sequenced in a study of beta chain features in type 1 diabetes. The repertoire was sequenced with immunoSEQ multiplex PCR; TCRdb's copy has only in-frame clones and lacks some. The table lists 300,000 to 350,000 clones, around 9.7% of them singletons. The source material was central memory CD4+ T cells from blood. These receptors came from a man younger than 40 with type 1 diabetes. The CDR3 runs from the conserved cysteine through the conserved F or W. Fields, in order: CDR3 DNA, CDR3 protein, D gene, V gene, clone size, J gene. A D gene is named only where the DNA matches it firmly. Size tells how often a clone was seen (once, few, many) or the class of an expanded clone, and some rows leave it out.

CDR3 DNA: TGCGCCAGCAGTTCCGGGGGGGCCAGCTACAATGAGCAGTTCTTC
CDR3 protein: CASSSGGASYNEQFF
D gene: TRBD2
V gene: TRBV5-1
clone size: few
J gene: TRBJ2-1

CDR3 DNA: TGTGCCAGCAGCTTAGGGTCTGGCGGGGCGTTTAATGGCTACACCTTC
CDR3 protein: CASSLGSGGAFNGYTF
D gene: -
V gene: TRBV13
clone size: few
J gene: TRBJ1-2

CDR3 DNA: TGTGCCAGCAGCTCTCCTAGCCCAATAGCCAAAAACATTCAGTACTTC
CDR3 protein: CASSSPSPIAKNIQYF
D gene: -
V gene: TRBV28
clone size: few
J gene: TRBJ2-4

CDR3 DNA: TGCGCCAGCAGCCTCCACACTAGCGGAACTTACAATGAGCAGTTCTTC
CDR3 protein: CASSLHTSGTYNEQFF
D gene: TRBD2
V gene: TRBV4-3
clone size: -
J gene: TRBJ2-1

CDR3 DNA: TGTGCCAGCAGACTAAGAGTCACTGAAGCTTTCTTT
CDR3 protein: CASRLRVTEAFF
D gene: -
V gene: TRBV28
clone size: -
J gene: TRBJ1-1

CDR3 DNA: TGCGCCAGCAGCTTGGCCGGGGAGGTCACTGAAGCTTTCTTT
CDR3 protein: CASSLAGEVTEAFF
D gene: -
V gene: TRBV5-1
clone size: few
J gene: TRBJ1-1

CDR3 DNA: TGCGCCAGCAGGGTAAACGGCAAGGGGACTGAAGCTTTCTTT
CDR3 protein: CASRVNGKGTEAFF
D gene: -
V gene: TRBV4-3
clone size: few
J gene: TRBJ1-1

CDR3 DNA: TGTGCCAGCAGCCAAGATGAGGCCTCGGGGGAGCAGTACTTC
CDR3 protein: CASSQDEASGEQYF
D gene: -
V gene: TRBV14
clone size: many
J gene: TRBJ2-7

CDR3 DNA: TGTGCCAGCAGCAAACATAGGACTAGCGGGGGGGCCTTCCAAGAGACCCAGTACTTC
CDR3 protein: CASSKHRTSGGAFQETQYF
D gene: -
V gene: TRBV21-1
clone size: -
J gene: TRBJ2-5

CDR3 DNA: TGTGCCAGCAGCGCGGGACAGACGCAGTATTTT
CDR3 protein: CASSAGQTQYF
D gene: TRBD1
V gene: TRBV9
clone size: few
J gene: TRBJ2-3

CDR3 DNA: TGTGCCAGCTCACCGGATATCTCTGGAAACACCATATATTTT
CDR3 protein: CASSPDISGNTIYF
D gene: -
V gene: TRBV18
clone size: -
J gene: TRBJ1-3

CDR3 DNA: TGTGCCAGCAGCAAAGGTGGGCCTAGCGAATACAATGAGCAGTTCTTC
CDR3 protein: CASSKGGPSEYNEQFF
D gene: -
V gene: TRBV21-1
clone size: many
J gene: TRBJ2-1

CDR3 DNA: TGTGCCAGCAGCGTAGGGGATAACTATGGCTACACCTTC
CDR3 protein: CASSVGDNYGYTF
D gene: -
V gene: TRBV9
clone size: few
J gene: TRBJ1-2

CDR3 DNA: TGCGCCAGCAGCCAAGAGACGACCACCCCCACAGATACGCAGTATTTT
CDR3 protein: CASSQETTTPTDTQYF
D gene: -
V gene: TRBV4-3
clone size: few
J gene: TRBJ2-3

CDR3 DNA: TGTGCCTGGAGTGAATCGGACAGGACCTCCGAGCAGTACTTC
CDR3 protein: CAWSESDRTSEQYF
D gene: TRBD1
V gene: TRBV30
clone size: few
J gene: TRBJ2-7

CDR3 DNA: TGTGCCAGCAGCGTAGCGAAGGAGTACAATGAGCAGTTCTTC
CDR3 protein: CASSVAKEYNEQFF
D gene: -
V gene: TRBV9
clone size: -
J gene: TRBJ2-1

CDR3 DNA: TGTGCCAGCAGCTTCGGGCAGAATCCCATCTACGAGCAGTACTTC
CDR3 protein: CASSFGQNPIYEQYF
D gene: -
V gene: TRBV7-9
clone size: -
J gene: TRBJ2-7

CDR3 DNA: TGTGCCAGCAGCTTCTCCACAGGGGGCAGTACCTTC
CDR3 protein: CASSFSTGGSTF
D gene: TRBD1
V gene: TRBV7-9
clone size: -
J gene: TRBJ1-2

CDR3 DNA: TGTGCCAGCAGCCAAGTAGTACTCGATACGCAGTATTTT
CDR3 protein: CASSQVVLDTQYF
D gene: -
V gene: TRBV14
clone size: -
J gene: TRBJ2-3

CDR3 DNA: TGTGCCAGTAGTATGCAGGAGAACACCGGGGAGCTGTTTTTT
CDR3 protein: CASSMQENTGELFF
D gene: -
V gene: TRBV19
clone size: many
J gene: TRBJ2-2